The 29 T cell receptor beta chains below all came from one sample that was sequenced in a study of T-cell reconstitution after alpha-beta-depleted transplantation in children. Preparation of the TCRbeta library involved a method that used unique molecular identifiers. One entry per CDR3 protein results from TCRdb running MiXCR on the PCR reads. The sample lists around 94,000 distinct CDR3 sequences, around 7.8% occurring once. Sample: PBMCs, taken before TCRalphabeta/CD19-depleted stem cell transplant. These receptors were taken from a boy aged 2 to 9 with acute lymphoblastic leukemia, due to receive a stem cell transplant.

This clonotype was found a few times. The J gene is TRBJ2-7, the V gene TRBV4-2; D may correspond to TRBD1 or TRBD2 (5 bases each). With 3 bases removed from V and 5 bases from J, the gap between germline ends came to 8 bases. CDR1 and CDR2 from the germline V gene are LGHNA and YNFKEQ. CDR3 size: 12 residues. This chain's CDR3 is CASSQGTDEQYF. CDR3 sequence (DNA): TGTGCCAGCAGCCAGGGGACCGACGAGCAGTACTTC.

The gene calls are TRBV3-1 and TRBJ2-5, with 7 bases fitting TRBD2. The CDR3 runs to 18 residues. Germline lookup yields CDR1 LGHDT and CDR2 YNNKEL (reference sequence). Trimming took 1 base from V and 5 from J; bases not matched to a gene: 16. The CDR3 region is CASSQVERRTRVGETQYF. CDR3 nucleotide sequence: TGTGCCAGCAGCCAAGTCGAGCGTCGGACTAGGGTTGGGGAGACCCAGTACTTC.

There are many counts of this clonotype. The CDR3: CASSAPGGYGYTF. In DNA, the CDR3 is TGTGCCAGCAGTGCTCCAGGAGGCTATGGCTACACCTTC. V gene TRBV12-3 or TRBV12-4 combines with J gene TRBJ1-2; D gene ambiguous. CDR3 size: 13 residues. V gave up 5 bases and J gave up 4 bases, with 11 bases separating them.

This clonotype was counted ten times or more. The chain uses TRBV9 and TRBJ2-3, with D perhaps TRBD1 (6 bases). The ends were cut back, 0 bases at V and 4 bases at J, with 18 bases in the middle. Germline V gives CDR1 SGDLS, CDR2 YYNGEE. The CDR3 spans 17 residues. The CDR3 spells CASSVAVARGLADTQYF. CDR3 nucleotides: TGTGCCAGCAGCGTAGCGGTAGCGAGGGGGTTGGCAGATACGCAGTATTTT.

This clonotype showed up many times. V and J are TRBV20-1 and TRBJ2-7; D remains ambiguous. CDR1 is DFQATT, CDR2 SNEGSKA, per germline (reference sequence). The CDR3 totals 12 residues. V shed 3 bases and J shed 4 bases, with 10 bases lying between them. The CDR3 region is CSASADRYEQYF. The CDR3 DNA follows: TGCAGTGCTAGCGCGGACCGGTACGAGCAGTACTTC.

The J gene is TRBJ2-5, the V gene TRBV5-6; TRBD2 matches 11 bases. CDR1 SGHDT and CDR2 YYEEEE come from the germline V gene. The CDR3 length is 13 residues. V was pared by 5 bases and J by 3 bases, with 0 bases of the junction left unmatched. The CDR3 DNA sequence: TGTGCCAGCAGTAGCGGGGGGGAAGAGACCCAGTACTTC. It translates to CASSSGGEETQYF.

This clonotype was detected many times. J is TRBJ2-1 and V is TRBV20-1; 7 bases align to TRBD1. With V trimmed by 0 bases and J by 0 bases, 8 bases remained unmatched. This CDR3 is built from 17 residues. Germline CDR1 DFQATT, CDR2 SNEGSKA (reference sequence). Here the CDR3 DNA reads TGCAGTGCTAGAGATACGACAGGGTCGAACTCCTACAATGAGCAGTTCTTC. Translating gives CSARDTTGSNSYNEQFF.

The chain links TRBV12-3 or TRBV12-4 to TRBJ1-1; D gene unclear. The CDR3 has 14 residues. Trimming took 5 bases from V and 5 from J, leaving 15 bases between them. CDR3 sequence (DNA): TGTGCCAGCAGTGGCCCCCCAGGACCTACTGAAGCTTTCTTT. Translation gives CASSGPPGPTEAFF.

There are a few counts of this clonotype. CDR3 sequence (DNA): TGTGCCAGCAGTGGTCAGGGGCACGACTATGGCTACACCTTC. Protein: CASSGQGHDYGYTF. The chain couples TRBV7-9 to TRBJ1-2; TRBD1 is a possible D gene (6 bases). Germline CDR1 reads SEHNR; CDR2 reads FQNEAQ (reference sequence). The V gene lost 6 bases and the J gene lost 3 bases, with 14 bases spanning the gap. The CDR3 has 14 amino acids.

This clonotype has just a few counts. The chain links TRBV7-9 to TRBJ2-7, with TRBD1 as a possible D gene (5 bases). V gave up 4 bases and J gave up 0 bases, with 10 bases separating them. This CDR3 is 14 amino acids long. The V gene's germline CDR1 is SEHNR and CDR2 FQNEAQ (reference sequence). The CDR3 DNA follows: TGTGCCAGCAGCTCCGACAGCAGCTCCTACGAGCAGTACTTC. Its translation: CASSSDSSSYEQYF.

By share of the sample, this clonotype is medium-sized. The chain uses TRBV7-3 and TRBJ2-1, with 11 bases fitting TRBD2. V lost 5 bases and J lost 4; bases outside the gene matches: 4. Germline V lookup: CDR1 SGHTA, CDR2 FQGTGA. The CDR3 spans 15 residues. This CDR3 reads CASSLGTSGYNEQFF. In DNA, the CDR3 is TGTGCCAGCAGCCTCGGGACTAGCGGTTACAATGAGCAGTTCTTC.

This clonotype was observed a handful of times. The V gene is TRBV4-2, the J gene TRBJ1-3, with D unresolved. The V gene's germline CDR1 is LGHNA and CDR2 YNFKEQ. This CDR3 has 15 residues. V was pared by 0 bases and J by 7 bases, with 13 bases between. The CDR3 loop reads CASSQDLVLGNTIYF. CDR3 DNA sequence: TGTGCCAGCAGCCAAGATCTGGTCTTAGGGAACACCATATATTTT.

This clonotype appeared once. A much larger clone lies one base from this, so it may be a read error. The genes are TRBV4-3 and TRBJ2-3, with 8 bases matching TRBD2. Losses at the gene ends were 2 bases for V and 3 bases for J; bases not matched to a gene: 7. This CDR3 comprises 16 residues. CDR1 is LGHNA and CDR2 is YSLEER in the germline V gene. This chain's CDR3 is CASSQMVRGVTDTQYF. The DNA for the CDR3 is TGCGCCAGCAGCCAAATGGTGCGGGGGGTGACAGATACGCAGTATTTT.

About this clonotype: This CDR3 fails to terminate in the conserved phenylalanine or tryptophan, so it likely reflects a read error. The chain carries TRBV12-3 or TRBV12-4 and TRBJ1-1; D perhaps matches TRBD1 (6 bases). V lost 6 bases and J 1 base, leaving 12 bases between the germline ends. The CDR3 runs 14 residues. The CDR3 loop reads CASSKRGTNTEAFS. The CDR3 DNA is TGTGCCAGCAGCAAAAGGGGGACGAACACTGAAGCTTTCTCT.

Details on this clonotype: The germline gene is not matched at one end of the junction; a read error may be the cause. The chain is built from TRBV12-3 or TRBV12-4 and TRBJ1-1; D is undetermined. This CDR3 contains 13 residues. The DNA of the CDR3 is TGTGCCATCAGTTTAGGGCGGAACACTGAAGCTTTCTTT. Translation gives CAISLGRNTEAFF.

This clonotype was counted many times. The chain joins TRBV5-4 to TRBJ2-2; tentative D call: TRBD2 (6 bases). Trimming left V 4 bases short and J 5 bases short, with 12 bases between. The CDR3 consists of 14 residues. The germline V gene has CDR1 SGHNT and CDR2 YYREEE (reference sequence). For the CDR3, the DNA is TGTGCCAGCAGCACCCGGGACTTGACCGGGGAGCTGTTTTTT. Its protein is CASSTRDLTGELFF.

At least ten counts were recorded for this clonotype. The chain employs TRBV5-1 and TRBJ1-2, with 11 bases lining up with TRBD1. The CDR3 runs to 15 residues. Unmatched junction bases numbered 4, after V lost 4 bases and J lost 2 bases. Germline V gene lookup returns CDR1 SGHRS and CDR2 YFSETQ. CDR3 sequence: CASSEGQGVNYGYTF. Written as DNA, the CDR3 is TGCGCCAGCAGCGAGGGACAGGGGGTCAACTATGGCTACACCTTC.

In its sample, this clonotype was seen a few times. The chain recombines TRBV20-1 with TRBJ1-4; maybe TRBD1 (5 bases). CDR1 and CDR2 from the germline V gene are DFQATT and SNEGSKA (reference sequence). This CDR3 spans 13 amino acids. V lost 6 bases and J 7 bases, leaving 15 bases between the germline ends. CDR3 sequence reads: CSAPPQGAEKLFF. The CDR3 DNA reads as TGCAGTGCCCCCCCCCAGGGAGCTGAAAAACTGTTTTTT.

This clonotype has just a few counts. CDR3 bases: TGTGCCAGCAGTTGGGACCCTTCCTACGAGCAGTACTTC. Protein product: CASSWDPSYEQYF. The V and J genes are TRBV12-3 or TRBV12-4 and TRBJ2-7; D is tentatively TRBD1 or TRBD2 (5 bases each). Trimming pared 4 bases from V and 1 base from J, leaving 8 bases between. The CDR3 runs 13 residues.

CDR3 bases: TGCGGATTGCGGGCCCTCAATGAGCAGTTCTTC. It is translated as CGLRALNEQFF. The chain couples TRBV20-1 to TRBJ2-1, with D perhaps TRBD2 (5 bases). Germline V lookup: CDR1 DFQATT, CDR2 SNEGSKA (reference sequence). CDR3 length equals 11 residues.

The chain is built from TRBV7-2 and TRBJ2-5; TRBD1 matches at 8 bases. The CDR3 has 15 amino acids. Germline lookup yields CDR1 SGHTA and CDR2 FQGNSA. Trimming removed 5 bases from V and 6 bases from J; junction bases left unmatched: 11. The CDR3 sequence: CASSPGQGKLQTQYF. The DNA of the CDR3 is TGTGCCAGCAGCCCAGGACAGGGCAAACTGCAGACCCAGTACTTC.

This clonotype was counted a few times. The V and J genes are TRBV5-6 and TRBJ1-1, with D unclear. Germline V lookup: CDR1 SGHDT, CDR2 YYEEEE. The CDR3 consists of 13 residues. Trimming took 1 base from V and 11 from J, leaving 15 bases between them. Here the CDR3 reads CASSLKFVGIAFF. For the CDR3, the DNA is TGTGCCAGCAGCTTGAAATTTGTGGGTATCGCTTTCTTT.

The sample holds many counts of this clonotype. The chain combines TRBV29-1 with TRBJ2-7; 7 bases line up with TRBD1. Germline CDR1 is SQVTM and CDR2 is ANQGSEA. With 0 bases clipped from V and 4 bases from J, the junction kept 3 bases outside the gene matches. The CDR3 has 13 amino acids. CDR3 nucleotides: TGCAGCGTTGAAGATCGGGGACAGTACGAGCAGTACTTC. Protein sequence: CSVEDRGQYEQYF.

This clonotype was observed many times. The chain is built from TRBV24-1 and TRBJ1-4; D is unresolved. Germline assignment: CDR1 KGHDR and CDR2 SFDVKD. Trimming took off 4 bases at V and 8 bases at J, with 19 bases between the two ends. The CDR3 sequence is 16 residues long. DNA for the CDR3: TGTGCCACCAGTGACCCCTCCCGTACTGGAGTGGAAAAACTGTTTTTT. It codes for CATSDPSRTGVEKLFF.

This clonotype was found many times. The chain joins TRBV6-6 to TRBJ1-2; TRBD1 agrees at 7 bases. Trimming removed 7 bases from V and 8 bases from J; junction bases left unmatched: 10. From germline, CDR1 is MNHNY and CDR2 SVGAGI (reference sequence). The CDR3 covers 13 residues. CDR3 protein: CASNPSGGGGYTF. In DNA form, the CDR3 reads TGTGCCAGCAACCCCTCCGGAGGGGGCGGCTACACCTTC.

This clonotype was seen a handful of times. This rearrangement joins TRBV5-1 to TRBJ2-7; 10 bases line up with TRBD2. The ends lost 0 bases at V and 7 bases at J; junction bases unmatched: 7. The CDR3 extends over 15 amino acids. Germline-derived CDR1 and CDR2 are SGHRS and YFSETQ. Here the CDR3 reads CASSLAAGGQREQYF. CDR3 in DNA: TGCGCCAGCAGCTTGGCAGCGGGGGGGCAGAGGGAGCAGTACTTC.

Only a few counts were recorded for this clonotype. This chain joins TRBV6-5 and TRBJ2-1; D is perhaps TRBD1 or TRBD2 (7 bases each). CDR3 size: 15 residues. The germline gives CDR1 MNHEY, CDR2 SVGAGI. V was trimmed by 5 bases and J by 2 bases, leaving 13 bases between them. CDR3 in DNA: TGTGCCAGCAGTCCCAGGGGGGGTACCTACAATGAGCAGTTCTTC. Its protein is CASSPRGGTYNEQFF.

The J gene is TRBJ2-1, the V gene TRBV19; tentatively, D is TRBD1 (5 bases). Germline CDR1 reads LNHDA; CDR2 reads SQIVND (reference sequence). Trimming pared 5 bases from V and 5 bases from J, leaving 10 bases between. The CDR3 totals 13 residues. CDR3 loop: CASSQGGNNEQFF. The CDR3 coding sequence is TGTGCCAGTAGTCAGGGTGGAAACAATGAGCAGTTCTTC. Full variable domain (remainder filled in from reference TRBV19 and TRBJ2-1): DGGITQSPKYLFRKEGQNVTLSCEQNLNHDAMYWYRQDPGQGLRLIYYSQIVNDFQKGDIAEGYSVSREKKESFPLTVTSAQKNPTAFYLCASSQGGNNEQFFGPGTRLTVL.

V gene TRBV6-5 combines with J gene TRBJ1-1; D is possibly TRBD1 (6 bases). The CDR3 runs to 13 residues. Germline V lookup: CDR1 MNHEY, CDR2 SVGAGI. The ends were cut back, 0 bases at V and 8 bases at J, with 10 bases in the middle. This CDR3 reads CASSYSSQGEAFF. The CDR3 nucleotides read TGTGCCAGCAGTTACTCGAGCCAGGGGGAAGCTTTCTTT.